Listed here is a single T cell receptor (beta chain). The data belong to a study of blood T cell repertoires in COVID-19. Study-wide background: From T cells, B-cell-depleted T cells, or PBMCs came the material, which was cDNA or gDNA.

V was cut by 1 base and J by 2 bases, with 12 bases left in between. This CDR3 has 15 residues. CDR1 and CDR2 (germline): SGHTA, FQGNSA. Sequencing was performed with immunoSEQ multiplex PCR; in TCRdb, only in-frame clones are kept and a portion is missing. This table has around 200,000 clones, around 80% appearing once. Sequenced material: peripheral blood. The TCR was taken from a human donor in a cohort sampled during active COVID-19. The V call is TRBV7-2, the J call TRBJ2-7, with D possibly matching TRBD2 (5 bases). The CDR3 protein is CASSLVSVLTYEQYF. The CDR3 DNA reads as TGTGCCAGCAGCTTAGTTAGCGTCCTTACCTACGAGCAGTACTTC.